Reported below is one TCR beta chain. This clone's antigen is unknown. No qualities accompany the bases; no much larger clone lies one base away. The record originates from a study of T cell responses to AZD1222 COVID-19 vaccine (dated by TCRdb to the early 2020s). Context from the whole study: TCR sequencing was performed for about 240 trial participants, of whom about 200 were given two doses of AZD1222 and roughly 25 were given two doses of MenACWY control vaccine. Trial participants were enrolled by age into 18-55, 56-69 and 70-plus year subgroups, with around 140, 26 and 57 TCR-sequenced participants respectively.

The CDR3 spans 15 residues, from the cysteine through the phenylalanine. Only the CDR3 region is kept as DNA, spanning 45 bases read in frame from base 1. The germline V gene provides CDR1 SGHRS and CDR2 YFSETQ. Trimming at the junction amounts to 0 bases on V and 2 bases on J, and the germline ends lie 9 bases apart. The CDR3 regions of human TCRbeta chains were analyzed by immunosequencing. Processing in the source paper ran as follows. Repertoire TCRs were checked for matches against a reference library of SARS-CoV-2-specific TCRs that had been generated using the MIRA antigen-specificity platform. Breadth was defined as the fraction of unique TCRs that were SARS-CoV-2-associated, and depth was defined as the fraction of total T cells that were SARS-CoV-2-associated. Using the MIRA data, every spike-specific TCR was mapped to the spike region that the TCR reacted to and assigned to either a CD4 or a CD8 class. Log10-transformed breadth and depth values were compared by one-way ANOVA with Sidak's multiple comparisons tests. Here the immuneACCESS table is served through TCRdb, limited to in-frame sequences with V and J called. Missing clones are a known gap in these copies; in checked studies unresolved V genes cover under half, and the rest lacks a known reason. V, J and clone size are those of that table, while D and trimming were read from the DNA. Across this sample there are 95,000 or so clones, with roughly 92% seen only once. Around 8.4% of the sample goes to the ten largest clones.

This sample's time point label indicates: about 28 days (+/-7) after the second vaccine dose. AZD1222 recipients whose second dose came at about 4 weeks and those whose second dose came at about 12 weeks were combined into one group, since spike-specific TCR depth and breadth did not differ between the two schedules. The vaccinee samples were drawn from two UK trials, COV001 and COV002, one of which was a single-blind randomized controlled phase 2/3 trial testing AZD1222 (ChAdOx1 nCoV-19) in healthy adults. For TCRbeta chain sequencing, PBMC samples were collected from trial participants at day 0 and at day 28 after the second dose. What the work shows at the level of the full study, not this receptor alone: Reportedly, almost half of the unique spike-specific TCRs recognized epitopes lying outside the regions that are mutated in the B.1.351 and B.1.1.7 variants. Participants were mostly white British and included more females than males, and it was suggested by the authors that clonal diversity may have been underestimated. In the small 56-69-year group, the increase in depth fell short of significance, most likely because of low power. No day 14 peak-response samples were available, so repertoires were characterized only after the peak T cell response. The vaccine-associated CD4 TCRs covered the entire spike protein, and the dominant responses fell in regions 160-218 and 743-854. Conclusions about previously exposed vaccinees are limited, since just six AZD1222 recipients were seropositive for SARS-CoV-2 at baseline. After two AZD1222 doses, spike-specific TCR breadth and depth were significantly higher than at day 0 and than in MenACWY recipients.

The V and J genes are TRBV5-1 and TRBJ1-5, with no D gene named confidently. The source is an adult who received the AZD1222 COVID-19 vaccine. The input for sequencing was peripheral blood, taken 28 days after the second AZD1222 dose. The CDR3 region has the sequence CASSLEGFGNQPQHF. The bases read TGCGCCAGCAGCTTGGAAGGCTTTGGCAATCAGCCCCAGCATTTT. The full variable domain, with segments outside the CDR3 supplied by the reference TRBV5-1 and TRBJ1-5 proteins, appears as KAGVTQTPRYLIKTRGQQVTLSCSPISGHRSVSWYQQTPGQGLQFLFEYFSETQRNKGNFPGRFSGRQFSNSRSEMNVSTLELGDSALYLCASSLEGFGNQPQHFGDGTRLSIL.